The rows below give T cell receptor beta chains drawn from one sample of a study of beta chain features in type 1 diabetes. The repertoire was sequenced with immunoSEQ multiplex PCR; TCRdb's copy has only in-frame clones and lacks some. The repertoire consists of about 350,000 clones, with roughly 21% occurring once and the leading ten covering 0.044%. The sequencing sample was made of naive CD4+ T cells from blood. Receptors were obtained from a woman younger than 35 in good health. The CDR3 runs from the conserved cysteine through the conserved F or W.

TRBV6-5 | CASRAEANVLTF
TRBV4-1 | CASSQEGAGDRGSYNEQFF
TRBV7-9 | CASSLDGTYEQYF
TRBV18 | CASSLRDRVGAFF
TRBV4-1 | CASSPTTGAPLTYEQYF
TRBV5-4 | CASSPGQGTDTQYF
TRBV30 | CAWVESDNPYEQYF
TRBV4-3 | CASSSQRGRSGNTIYF
TRBV18 | CASSFPTEYEQYF
TRBV4-1 | CASSLIVSGGSNQPQHF
TRBV30 | CAWRRQGLREQYF
TRBV6-5 | CASSTQTGATEAFF
TRBV13 | CASSLTRLTDTQYF
TRBV11-2 | CASSPRSYEQYF
TRBV15 | CATSRDQQGYEQYF
TRBV2 | CASSSGPNYGYTF
TRBV5-1 | CASSLGLLNIQYF
TRBV7-2 | CASSPMTTSGYEQYF
TRBV9 | CASSVDDGTILMTQYF
TRBV11-1 | CASSELEEGYTF
TRBV18 | CASSPGGSNTEAFF
TRBV5-4 | CASSLGPSNQPQHF
TRBV30 | CAWSEGVGDGQPQHF
TRBV2 | CASSAETVNQPQHF
TRBV4-2 | CASPRDRCTDTQYF
TRBV2 | CASSYRVEQYF
TRBV4-1 | CASSRELAENNEQFF
TRBV7-6 | CASSFPEGGPWHTDTQYF
TRBV4-2 | CASSQARSGGPFEQFF
TRBV7-8 | CASSLAHREGEQFF
TRBV2 | CASRVPTSGSLEQFF
TRBV2 | CASISGGYEQYF
TRBV7-9 | CATRLTSGSSYNEQFF
TRBV18 | CASSPGQGGSNQPQHF
TRBV11-1 | CASSSWGDYEQYF
TRBV4-1 | CASSQVVQNYEQYF
TRBV4-3 | CASSQLGQGMDTQYF
TRBV29-1 | CSVRAGGYEQYF
TRBV27 | CASSLSMAGTYNEQFF
TRBV25-1 | CASTAAGGNYGYTF
TRBV27 | CASSFFEPGGNGSAFF